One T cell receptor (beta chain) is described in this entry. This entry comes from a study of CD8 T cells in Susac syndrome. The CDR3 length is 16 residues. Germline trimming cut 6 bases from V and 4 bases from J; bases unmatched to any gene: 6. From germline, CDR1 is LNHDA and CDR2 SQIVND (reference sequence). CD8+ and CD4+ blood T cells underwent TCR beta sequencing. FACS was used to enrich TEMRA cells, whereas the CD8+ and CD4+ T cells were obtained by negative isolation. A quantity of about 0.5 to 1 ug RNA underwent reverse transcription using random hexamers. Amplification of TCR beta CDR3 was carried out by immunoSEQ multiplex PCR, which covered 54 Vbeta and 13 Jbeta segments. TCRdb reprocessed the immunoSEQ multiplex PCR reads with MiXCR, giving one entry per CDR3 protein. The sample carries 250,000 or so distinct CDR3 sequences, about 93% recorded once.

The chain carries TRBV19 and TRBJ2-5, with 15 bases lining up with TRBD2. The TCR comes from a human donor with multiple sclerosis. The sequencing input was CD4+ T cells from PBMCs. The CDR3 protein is CASRGLAGGRTETQYF. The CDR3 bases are TGTGCCAGTAGGGGACTAGCGGGAGGTCGTACAGAGACCCAGTACTTC.